A selection of T cell receptor beta chains follows, all from one sample in a study of Ad26.COV2.S vaccination and SARS-CoV-2 variants. Assay: immunoSEQ multiplex PCR; the TCRdb copy retains only in-frame clones and omits some. Among approximately 90,000 clones, around 82% were seen once, and the ten largest hold about 17%. The sample here was peripheral blood, taken after recovery from COVID-19. These receptors all come from a human donor who had recovered from COVID-19. CDR3s include the opening cysteine and the closing phenylalanine or tryptophan. A D gene is named only where the DNA matches it firmly. Size tells how often a clone was seen (once, few, many) or the class of an expanded clone, and some rows leave it out.

abundance: few
d_gene: -
v_gene: TRBV6-1
j_gene: TRBJ1-2
CDR3aa: CASSEVVGNYGYTF
CDR3nt: TGTGCCAGCAGTGAAGTTGTTGGGAACTATGGCTACACCTTC

abundance: -
d_gene: TRBD1
v_gene: TRBV10-3
j_gene: TRBJ1-1
CDR3aa: CATLQGQSNTEAFF
CDR3nt: TGTGCCACCCTCCAGGGACAGTCGAACACTGAAGCTTTCTTT

abundance: -
d_gene: -
v_gene: TRBV21-1
j_gene: TRBJ1-2
CDR3aa: CASSLNGGCGYTF
CDR3nt: TGTGCCAGCAGCCTTAACGGGGGCTGCGGCTACACCTTC

abundance: -
d_gene: -
v_gene: TRBV18
j_gene: TRBJ1-5
CDR3aa: CASSPPAGTSNQPQHF
CDR3nt: TGTGCCAGCTCACCACCGGCGGGGACGAGCAATCAGCCCCAGCATTTT

abundance: -
d_gene: -
v_gene: TRBV28
j_gene: TRBJ1-2
CDR3aa: CASSPPVGQANGGYTF
CDR3nt: TGTGCCAGCAGTCCCCCGGTAGGGCAGGCCAACGGTGGCTACACCTTC

abundance: -
d_gene: -
v_gene: TRBV6-2/TRBV6-3
j_gene: TRBJ2-2
CDR3aa: CASSLFRAWELFF
CDR3nt: TGTGCCAGCAGTTTATTTAGGGCTTGGGAGCTGTTTTTT

abundance: -
d_gene: -
v_gene: TRBV11-2
j_gene: TRBJ2-1
CDR3aa: CASTSLNEQFF
CDR3nt: TGTGCCAGCACTAGCTTGAATGAGCAGTTCTTC

abundance: -
d_gene: -
v_gene: TRBV10-3
j_gene: TRBJ2-7
CDR3aa: CAISDTGLGGEQYF
CDR3nt: TGTGCCATCAGTGATACAGGGTTAGGGGGCGAGCAGTACTTC

abundance: few
d_gene: -
v_gene: TRBV11-3
j_gene: TRBJ2-1
CDR3aa: CASSPTGGQSNEQFF
CDR3nt: TGTGCCAGCAGCCCGACCGGCGGACAGAGTAATGAGCAGTTCTTC

abundance: once
d_gene: TRBD1
v_gene: TRBV27
j_gene: TRBJ2-7
CDR3aa: CASSLSTGLYEQYF
CDR3nt: TGTGCCAGCAGTTTATCGACAGGGCTATACGAGCAGTACTTC

abundance: -
d_gene: TRBD1
v_gene: TRBV18
j_gene: TRBJ2-7
CDR3aa: CASSEGQGSLSYEQYF
CDR3nt: TGTGCCAGCTCCGAAGGACAGGGGAGTTTGTCCTACGAGCAGTACTTC

abundance: few
d_gene: -
v_gene: TRBV19
j_gene: TRBJ1-4
CDR3aa: CASSGIGFTATNEKLFF
CDR3nt: TGTGCCAGTAGTGGTATAGGATTCACGGCAACTAATGAAAAACTGTTTTTT

abundance: -
d_gene: -
v_gene: TRBV15
j_gene: TRBJ2-7
CDR3aa: CATSRAQKTKAEQYF
CDR3nt: TGTGCCACCAGCAGAGCGCAAAAAACCAAGGCCGAGCAGTACTTC

abundance: -
d_gene: TRBD2
v_gene: TRBV4-3
j_gene: TRBJ2-1
CDR3aa: CASSQLGAGGEQFF
CDR3nt: TGCGCCAGCAGCCAATTGGGTGCGGGAGGTGAGCAGTTCTTC

abundance: -
d_gene: -
v_gene: TRBV5-1
j_gene: TRBJ2-7
CDR3aa: CASSSTGLSHEQYF
CDR3nt: TGCGCCAGCAGCTCCACAGGGTTGTCCCACGAGCAGTACTTC

abundance: -
d_gene: -
v_gene: TRBV7-2
j_gene: TRBJ1-4
CDR3aa: CASSGIRPTNEKLFF
CDR3nt: TGTGCCAGCAGCGGGATTCGGCCAACTAATGAAAAACTGTTTTTT

abundance: -
d_gene: -
v_gene: TRBV11-2
j_gene: TRBJ1-4
CDR3aa: CASSLRFPGLPDEKLFF
CDR3nt: TGTGCCAGCAGCTTAAGGTTTCCGGGACTACCCGATGAAAAACTGTTTTTT

abundance: few
d_gene: -
v_gene: TRBV10-3
j_gene: TRBJ1-5
CDR3aa: CAISESNQPQHF
CDR3nt: TGTGCCATCAGTGAGTCTAACCAGCCCCAGCATTTT

abundance: -
d_gene: -
v_gene: TRBV29-1
j_gene: TRBJ1-5
CDR3aa: CSVSTGSNNQPQHF
CDR3nt: TGCAGCGTAAGTACAGGGAGTAACAATCAGCCCCAGCATTTT